What follows describes a single T cell receptor (beta chain). Its target is not known. This sample includes further DNA sequences coding for the same CDR3. These data originate in a study of cytomegalovirus exposure and HLA in healthy donors. General study findings and limits: Sequencing probably produced one cluster of sequence variants that were highly shared.

The PCR was carried out with 60 Vbeta primers and 13 Jbeta primers. Generated by immunoSEQ multiplex PCR, the TCRdb table keeps only in-frame clones and is missing some. The table has under 200,000 clones, 65% to 80% seen once. V lost 1 base and J lost 0, with 7 bases in between. The germline gives CDR1 SGHTA, CDR2 FQGNSA. The CDR3 loop spans 15 amino acids. This clonotype was obtained from a woman between 40 and 55 years old in good health and CMV-seropositive. Sample: PBMCs. This chain links TRBV7-2 with TRBJ1-3, with D possibly TRBD1 on 5 matching bases. CDR3 region: CASSLGGGSGNTIYF. Here the CDR3 DNA reads TGTGCCAGCAGCTTAGGCGGGGGCTCTGGAAACACCATATATTTT.